This entry lists 9 T cell receptor beta chains sequenced from one sample in a study of blood T cell repertoires in COVID-19. Repertoires were generated with immunoSEQ multiplex PCR, while TCRdb's copy carries only in-frame clones and drops some. The sample gives 65,000 to 90,000 clones, around 88% of which show up once; 5.5% to 7.5% is in the top ten. The sample comprised peripheral blood. The receptors were gathered from a man older than 75 with COVID-19, enrolled during active disease.

The chain has TRBV7-3 and TRBJ2-2; 10 bases fit TRBD2. CDR1 and CDR2 from the germline V gene are SGHTA and FQGTGA. Trimming removed 4 bases from V and 4 bases from J; junction bases left unmatched: 6. The CDR3 contains 16 residues. As DNA, the CDR3 is TGTGCCAGCAGCTCGAGCGGGGGGGCAAGCACCGGGGAGCTGTTTTTT. Translated: CASSSSGGASTGELFF.

The CDR3 sequence: CASSYSLSSGGTEAFF. In DNA form, the CDR3 reads TGTGCCAGCAGTTATTCCCTATCCTCGGGCGGGACTGAAGCTTTCTTT. V is TRBV6-5 and J is TRBJ1-1; D not resolved. Trimming took 3 bases from V and 5 from J, leaving 19 bases between them. The V gene's germline CDR1 is MNHEY and CDR2 SVGAGI. The CDR3 sequence is 16 residues long.

This chain uses TRBV7-2 with TRBJ1-3; D uncertain. The CDR3 covers 12 residues. The germline V and J ends were trimmed by 8 bases and 3 bases, with 8 bases remaining between them. CDR1 SGHTA and CDR2 FQGNSA come from the germline V gene. The CDR3 sequence is CASRLVGNTIYF. As DNA, the CDR3 is TGTGCCAGCCGACTGGTTGGAAACACCATATATTTT.

The J gene is TRBJ2-1, the V gene TRBV7-3; D is uncertain. The germline gives CDR1 SGHTA, CDR2 FQGTGA. This CDR3 is built from 15 residues. The V end was cut by 5 bases, the J end by 0 bases, with 11 bases between. The chain's CDR3 is CASSAHASSYNEQFF. DNA of the CDR3: TGTGCCAGCAGCGCACACGCTAGCTCCTACAATGAGCAGTTCTTC.

Concerning this clone itself: Within the sample, other DNA sequences also encode this same CDR3. The V call is TRBV27, the J call TRBJ1-4; a possible D gene is TRBD1 (6 bases). Between the trimmed V and J ends, which lost 3 bases and 2 bases, there was a span of 13 bases. From germline, CDR1 is MNHEY and CDR2 SMNVEV (reference sequence). The CDR3 is 16 amino acids. CDR3 DNA: TGTGCCAGCAGTTTTCGAGGGCAGGGGACTAATGAAAAACTGTTTTTT. This codes for CASSFRGQGTNEKLFF. The whole variable domain, remainder taken from reference TRBV27 and TRBJ1-4, is EAQVTQNPRYLITVTGKKLTVTCSQNMNHEYMSWYRQDPGLGLRQIYYSMNVEVTDKGDVPEGYKVSRKEKRNFPLILESPSPNQTSLYFCASSFRGQGTNEKLFFGSGTQLSVL.

J is TRBJ2-2 and V is TRBV5-4, with D unresolved. CDR1 and CDR2 from the germline V gene are SGHNT and YYREEE (reference sequence). The V gene lost 0 bases and the J gene lost 1 base, with 4 bases spanning the gap. This CDR3 comprises 14 residues. The CDR3 coding sequence is TGTGCCAGCAGCTTGGCACAGAACACCGGGGAGCTGTTTTTT. Its protein is CASSLAQNTGELFF.

The gene calls are TRBV3-1 (or the pseudogene TRBV3-2) and TRBJ1-4; D gene unclear. In germline, CDR1 is LGHDT, CDR2 YNNKEL (reference sequence). This CDR3 region has 14 residues. V shed 4 bases and J shed 7 bases, with 13 bases lying between them. The CDR3 DNA reads as TGTGCCAGCAGCCGCGACTCAGCGCGTGAAAAACTGTTTTTT. Its translation is CASSRDSAREKLFF.

The rearrangement links TRBV3-1 (or the pseudogene TRBV3-2) to TRBJ2-5, with TRBD2 matching 10 bases. There are 18 residues in the CDR3. Germline V gene data show CDR1 as LGHDT and CDR2 as YNNKEL (reference sequence). With 6 bases clipped from V and 1 base from J, the junction kept 14 bases outside the gene matches. The CDR3, as DNA: TGTGCCAGCAGTAACTTGGTAGCGGGGGGCCAGAGCCAAGAGACCCAGTACTTC. Translation: CASSNLVAGGQSQETQYF.

The chain uses TRBV5-1 and TRBJ1-5, with D uncertain. In germline, CDR1 is SGHRS, CDR2 YFSETQ. The CDR3 totals 15 residues. V was cut by 0 bases and J by 7 bases, with 14 bases left in between. In DNA form, the CDR3 reads TGCGCCAGCAGCTTGGATGGGCAGGCGGGACAGCCCCAGCATTTT. Translating it yields CASSLDGQAGQPQHF.